The next 32 T cell receptor beta chains were all read from a single sample in a study of blood T cell repertoires in COVID-19. Here immunoSEQ multiplex PCR was the method, and the copy in TCRdb shows in-frame clones only, minus some. The sample includes approximately 75,000 clones, about 74% seen only once; the top ten take 2.5% to 3%. The sample was peripheral blood. The origin of the receptors is a human donor with acute or convalescent COVID-19. The donor label of this sample is uncertain.

The gene calls are TRBV19 and TRBJ1-4; TRBD1 might be the D (5 bases). This CDR3 has 14 amino acids. Trimming removed 6 bases from V and 4 bases from J, with 12 bases in between. Germline CDR1 reads LNHDA; CDR2 reads SQIVND (reference sequence). The CDR3 nucleotides are TGTGCCAGTAGCCACCGGGGGGATAATGAAAAACTGTTTTTT. Translating gives CASSHRGDNEKLFF. Based on the CDR3 plus reference TRBV19 and TRBJ1-4, the full variable domain is DGGITQSPKYLFRKEGQNVTLSCEQNLNHDAMYWYRQDPGQGLRLIYYSQIVNDFQKGDIAEGYSVSREKKESFPLTVTSAQKNPTAFYLCASSHRGDNEKLFFGSGTQLSVL.

The chain recombines TRBV30 with TRBJ2-2, with 7 nucleotides matching TRBD1. The germline CDR1 and CDR2 sequences are GTSNPN and SVGIG (reference sequence). V shed 3 bases, J shed 6 bases, and the junction held 4 bases outside the gene matches. The CDR3 consists of 13 residues. The CDR3 region has the DNA TGTGCCTGGAGAAGACAGGGATCCGGGGAGCTGTTTTTT. It encodes CAWRRQGSGELFF.

This clone occurred a few times. The chain carries TRBV6-5 and TRBJ1-5, with TRBD1 matching 7 bases. Germline CDR1 MNHEY, CDR2 SVGAGI. Losses at the gene ends were 6 bases for V and 7 bases for J; bases not matched to a gene: 9. This CDR3 has 14 amino acids. CDR3 nucleotide sequence: TGTGCCAGCAGGGACAGACAGGGTGGGCAGCCCCAGCATTTT. Its translation: CASRDRQGGQPQHF.

J is TRBJ1-1 and V is TRBV14, with 12 bases fitting TRBD1. J lost 6 bases, V lost 1 base, and 6 bases had no gene match. The CDR3 is 16 residues long. Germline V gene data show CDR1 as SGHDN and CDR2 as FVKESK. In DNA form, the CDR3 reads TGTGCCAGCAGCCAAGGGGGACAGGGGGCCTGGGCTGAAGCTTTCTTT. It codes for CASSQGGQGAWAEAFF.

The gene calls are TRBV30 and TRBJ1-6, with TRBD1 identical over 7 bases. From germline, CDR1 is GTSNPN and CDR2 SVGIG (reference sequence). The CDR3 runs 13 residues. J gave up 7 bases and V 3 bases, and 3 bases lay outside the gene matches. CDR3 DNA sequence: TGTGCCTGGAGACAGGGGCTCAATTCACCCCTCCACTTT. Protein: CAWRQGLNSPLHF.

In this sample, this clone turned up once. The chain is built from TRBV28 and TRBJ2-2; D possibly corresponds to TRBD2 (6 bases). The CDR3 runs to 16 residues. The V gene lost 5 bases and the J gene lost 4 bases, with 17 bases spanning the gap. In germline, CDR1 is MDHEN, CDR2 SYDVKM. The CDR3 nucleotides are TGTGCCAGCAGTGCCTCGCACGGGGGAGGCACCGGGGAGCTGTTTTTT. It encodes CASSASHGGGTGELFF. Full variable domain (outside the CDR3, taken from reference TRBV28 and TRBJ2-2): DVKVTQSSRYLVKRTGEKVFLECVQDMDHENMFWYRQDPGLGLRLIYFSYDVKMKEKGDIPEGYSVSREKKERFSLILESASTNQTSMYLCASSASHGGGTGELFFGEGSRLTVL.

The chain couples TRBV7-2 to TRBJ1-1, with D possibly matching TRBD1 (5 bases). In germline, CDR1 is SGHTA, CDR2 FQGNSA. V was clipped by 5 bases and J by 5 bases, with 15 bases between them. The CDR3 covers 14 residues. In nucleotides, the CDR3 is TGTGCCAGCAGCGGCAGGGCGGCGGTGACTGAAGCTTTCTTT. Residues: CASSGRAAVTEAFF.

This chain uses TRBV18 with TRBJ1-1, with a weak D call TRBD1 (5 bases). Germline V gene lookup returns CDR1 KGHSH and CDR2 LQKENI. The V gene lost 2 bases and the J gene lost 4 bases, with 11 bases spanning the gap. The CDR3 has 14 amino acids. CDR3 DNA: TGTGCCAGCTCACCAAGCGTAGGGGCCACTGAAGCTTTCTTT. The encoded protein is CASSPSVGATEAFF.

The rearrangement links TRBV6-5 to TRBJ2-1, with D uncertain. CDR1 and CDR2 from the germline V gene are MNHEY and SVGAGI. CDR3 length: 12 amino acids. Trimming removed 6 bases at V and 8 bases at J, with 11 bases between. CDR3 bases: TGTGCCAGCAGGGTCGCGGCGCATGAGCAGTTCTTC. Encoded protein: CASRVAAHEQFF.

This clone turned up a few times. This chain links TRBV6-5 with TRBJ1-6; D is perhaps TRBD1 (6 bases). CDR1 MNHEY and CDR2 SVGAGI come from the germline V gene. This CDR3 contains 14 residues. V was clipped by 6 bases and J by 7 bases, with 13 bases between them. The CDR3 nucleotides read TGTGCCAGCAGGGAGACAGGCAAGAATTCACCCCTCCACTTT. It encodes CASRETGKNSPLHF.

V and J are TRBV28 and TRBJ2-1, with a tentative D call TRBD2 (6 bases). Trimming pared 2 bases from V and 4 bases from J, leaving 12 bases between. Germline-derived CDR1 and CDR2 are MDHEN and SYDVKM. The CDR3 sequence is 15 residues long. The CDR3 region is CASSLPQTRYNEQFF. CDR3 coding DNA: TGTGCCAGCAGTTTACCCCAGACTAGGTACAATGAGCAGTTCTTC.

This chain connects TRBV2 to TRBJ1-6, with 8 bases fitting TRBD1. Trimming removed 2 bases from V and 11 bases from J; junction bases left unmatched: 5. The CDR3 sequence is 14 residues long. The germline V gene encodes CDR1 SNHLY and CDR2 FYNNEI. The CDR3 nucleotides read TGTGCCAGCAGTGAAAGGACAGGGTCTGCACCCCTCCACTTT. It encodes CASSERTGSAPLHF.

The CDR3 protein is CASRTGGTHSTDTQYF. CDR3 DNA: TGTGCCAGCAGGACAGGGGGTACTCATAGCACAGATACGCAGTATTTT. This chain connects TRBV2 to TRBJ2-3, with TRBD1 matching 9 bases. This CDR3 region has 16 residues. Looked up from germline, CDR1 is SNHLY and CDR2 is FYNNEI. After removal of 6 bases from V and 0 bases from J, the junction contained 7 bases not matched to a gene.

The rearrangement uses TRBV5-1 and TRBJ2-2, with D perhaps matching TRBD2 (5 bases). Per germline, CDR1 SGHRS and CDR2 YFSETQ. V lost 4 bases and J 5 bases, leaving 9 bases between the germline ends. CDR3 length: 13 residues. The CDR3 coding sequence is TGCGCCAGCAGCCTAGCAGGAACCGGGGAGCTGTTTTTT. This gives the protein CASSLAGTGELFF.

This clone has a single count. CDR3 bases: TGTGCCAGTGGCGGTTTAGGGGACAGCAGGAACTATGGCTACACCTTC. Translation gives CASGGLGDSRNYGYTF. J is TRBJ1-2 and V is TRBV19, with 7 nucleotides matching TRBD1. V was pared by 8 bases and J by 2 bases, with 14 bases of the junction left unmatched. This CDR3 comprises 16 residues. In germline, CDR1 is LNHDA, CDR2 SQIVND (reference sequence).

This chain connects TRBV2 to TRBJ2-3; TRBD2 agrees at 12 bases. The CDR3 runs to 15 residues. Germline V gene sequence: CDR1 SNHLY, CDR2 FYNNEI. Trimming cost V 1 base and J 5 bases; bases outside gene matches: 1. The CDR3 protein is CASSEVGLAGDTQYF. DNA of the CDR3: TGTGCCAGCAGTGAAGTGGGACTAGCGGGAGATACGCAGTATTTT.

This clone was observed a few times. The rearrangement links TRBV20-1 to TRBJ2-7; D remains ambiguous. The CDR3 covers 11 residues. Germline V gene data show CDR1 as DFQATT and CDR2 as SNEGSKA (reference sequence). Trimming pared 4 bases from V and 2 bases from J, leaving 6 bases between. In DNA form, the CDR3 reads TGCAGTGCTATGGGCCCCTACGAGCAGTACTTC. Amino acids: CSAMGPYEQYF.

The V and J genes are TRBV27 and TRBJ1-6; 9 bases agree with TRBD1. Germline CDR1 MNHEY, CDR2 SMNVEV (reference sequence). CDR3 length equals 15 residues. J was trimmed by 7 bases and V by 6 bases; bases with no gene match: 7. The CDR3 sequence: CASSLGQGGNSPLHF. CDR3 DNA: TGTGCCAGCAGCTTGGGACAGGGCGGCAATTCACCCCTCCACTTT.

The gene calls are TRBV19 and TRBJ1-6; D might be TRBD1 (5 bases). V was clipped by 7 bases and J by 9 bases, with 13 bases between them. The CDR3 sequence is 13 residues long. Germline values: CDR1 LNHDA, CDR2 SQIVND (reference sequence). The CDR3 loop is CASNRPGFSPLHF. The CDR3 DNA is TGTGCCAGTAACCGGCCAGGGTTTTCACCCCTCCACTTT.

The J gene is TRBJ1-4, the V gene TRBV18, with D possibly TRBD1 on 5 matching bases. The germline gives CDR1 KGHSH, CDR2 LQKENI. CDR3 length: 15 amino acids. Trimming cost V 3 bases and J 0 bases, with 8 bases left between them. CDR3 DNA sequence: TGTGCCAGCTCACCGGCGGGGGCAACTAATGAAAAACTGTTTTTT. This encodes CASSPAGATNEKLFF.

The CDR3 bases are TGCGCCAGCAGTCAACCGGGACTAGGTTACAATGAGCAGTTCTTC. Translated, it gives CASSQPGLGYNEQFF. The chain has TRBV23-1 and TRBJ2-1, with 8 bases matching TRBD2. TRBV23-1 is assigned to the ORF class and has an uncertain function. V gave up 2 bases and J gave up 4 bases; unmatched junction bases: 4. There are 15 residues in the CDR3.

The chain joins TRBV5-8 to TRBJ1-2, with D hard to call. Per germline, CDR1 SGHTS and CDR2 YDEGEE. V dropped 2 bases and J dropped 7 bases, with 15 bases sitting between them. This CDR3 is 14 amino acids long. CDR3 nucleotide sequence: TGTGCCAGCAGCTTCGGAGGGCGCGTCGCTGGCTACACCTTC. Protein sequence: CASSFGGRVAGYTF. The full variable domain, with the rest looked up from reference TRBV5-8 and TRBJ1-2, is EAGVTQSPTHLIKTRGQQATLRCSPISGHTSVYWYQQALGLGLQFLLWYDEGEERNRGNFPPRFSGRQFPNYSSELNVNALELEDSALYLCASSFGGRVAGYTFGSGTRLTVV.

This sequence joins TRBV28 and TRBJ1-5, with TRBD1 matching over 7 bases. The CDR3 runs 16 residues. The J segment lost 2 bases and the V segment lost 6 bases, leaving 10 bases of the junction unmatched. Per germline, CDR1 MDHEN and CDR2 SYDVKM. CDR3: CASRRQGGVGNQPQHF. CDR3 DNA sequence: TGTGCCAGCAGGAGACAGGGTGGGGTGGGCAATCAGCCCCAGCATTTT.

This chain uses TRBV30 with TRBJ2-3, with D uncertain. The CDR3 consists of 13 residues. Germline CDR1 reads GTSNPN; CDR2 reads SVGIG (reference sequence). V was cut by 2 bases and J by 2 bases, with 8 bases left in between. DNA of the CDR3: TGTGCCTGGAGTTCCCCAAACACAGATACGCAGTATTTT. This translates into CAWSSPNTDTQYF.

The V gene is TRBV9, the J gene TRBJ2-7; the match to TRBD1 covers 8 bases. The CDR3 is 15 residues long. The V segment lost 4 bases and the J segment 2 bases; nucleotides outside the gene matches: 8. Per the germline V gene, CDR1 is SGDLS and CDR2 is YYNGEE. CDR3 sequence (DNA): TGTGCCAGCAGCCCCCACACAGGGGGTACCTACGAGCAGTACTTC. Its protein product is CASSPHTGGTYEQYF.

CDR3 amino acids: CASTWRTGQFLETQYF. The CDR3 DNA reads TGTGCCAGCACATGGAGGACAGGGCAATTTTTAGAGACCCAGTACTTC. The rearrangement uses TRBV2 and TRBJ2-5; 8 nucleotides line up with TRBD1. The CDR3 sequence is 16 residues long. The germline gives CDR1 SNHLY, CDR2 FYNNEI. Trimming removed 7 bases from V and 4 bases from J; junction bases left unmatched: 14.

This chain links TRBV28 with TRBJ2-7, with D possibly TRBD2 on 5 matching bases. The CDR3 is made up of 12 amino acids. Germline V gene data show CDR1 as MDHEN and CDR2 as SYDVKM. V dropped 2 bases and J dropped 6 bases, with 8 bases sitting between them. CDR3 in DNA: TGTGCCAGCAGTTTAGGAAGCGGCGAGCAGTACGTC. It yields the protein CASSLGSGEQYV.

The gene calls are TRBV6-6 and TRBJ1-5; TRBD1 is a possible D gene (6 bases). This CDR3 is built from 15 residues. Trimming removed 4 bases at V and 0 bases at J, with 10 bases between. In germline, CDR1 is MNHNY, CDR2 SVGAGI (reference sequence). The CDR3 DNA sequence: TGTGCCAGCAGTTCTCACAGGGATAGCAATCAGCCCCAGCATTTT. It is translated as CASSSHRDSNQPQHF.

The CDR3 reads CASSLKAGVISYEQYF. CDR3 DNA: TGTGCCAGCAGCTTAAAAGCGGGAGTCATCTCCTACGAGCAGTACTTC. The gene calls are TRBV13 and TRBJ2-7, with TRBD2 identical over 8 bases. The CDR3 contains 16 residues. Trimming removed 2 bases from V and 0 bases from J; junction bases left unmatched: 6. Per the germline V gene, CDR1 is PRHDT and CDR2 is FYEKMQ (reference sequence).

The rearrangement uses TRBV9 and TRBJ2-2, with 11 bases fitting TRBD2. Unmatched junction bases numbered 10, after V lost 4 bases and J lost 2 bases. The CDR3 consists of 18 residues. Germline V gene data show CDR1 as SGDLS and CDR2 as YYNGEE. CDR3 in DNA: TGTGCCAGCAGCTTCACTTTCGGACTAGCGGGCAACACCGGGGAGCTGTTTTTT. It is translated as CASSFTFGLAGNTGELFF.

The CDR3 nucleotides are TGTGCCAGCAGCTTGTCCGAGAAGACCCAGTACTTC. It encodes CASSLSEKTQYF. The chain links TRBV5-6 to TRBJ2-5; D ambiguous. CDR1 and CDR2 from the germline V gene are SGHDT and YYEEEE. There are 12 residues in the CDR3. V shed 1 base and J shed 6 bases, with 7 bases lying between them.

The chain couples TRBV4-2 to TRBJ2-2, with 7 nucleotides matching TRBD1. Germline V CDR1 and CDR2: LGHNA, YNFKEQ. The J segment lost 6 bases and the V segment lost 4 bases, leaving 26 bases of the junction unmatched. The CDR3 length is 21 residues. CDR3 sequence: CASSRKRPRDRLLDGPGELFF. The CDR3 nucleotides read TGTGCCAGCAGCCGAAAACGCCCCCGGGACAGACTCCTCGATGGTCCCGGGGAGCTGTTTTTT.